These T cell receptor beta chains were read from a single sample in a study of T cell responses to AZD1222 COVID-19 vaccine. Sequencing was performed with immunoSEQ multiplex PCR; in TCRdb, only in-frame clones are kept and a portion is missing. The data hold some 120,000 clones, with 90% observed a single time. The material was peripheral blood, obtained on day 0 of AZD1222 vaccination. The receptors stem from an adult in good health. Each CDR3 is given with its conserved first and last residue. D genes are given only for firm matches. Some rows have no size entry. The others give once, few or many, or a class for an expanded clone.

size	length	V	D	J	DNA	CDR3
.	16	TRBV3-1/TRBV3-2	TRBD2	TRBJ2-5	TGTGCCAGCAGCCAAGGCCTTAGCGGGCATGGGGAGACCCAGTACTTC	CASSQGLSGHGETQYF
.	14	TRBV9	.	TRBJ1-2	TGTGCCAGCAGCATAAGTACAGGGAACTATGGCTACACCTTC	CASSISTGNYGYTF
.	15	TRBV5-1	.	TRBJ2-7	TGCGCCAGCAGCTTGGGCGCGGCTAGCTCCTACGAGCAGTACTTC	CASSLGAASSYEQYF
.	13	TRBV4-3	.	TRBJ2-7	TGCGCCAGCAGTCGGGAACAGGGTTCCGAGCAGTACTTC	CASSREQGSEQYF
.	14	TRBV27	TRBD1	TRBJ2-1	TGTGCCAGCAGTCCAGGGACAGGGGGTACTGAGCAGTTCTTC	CASSPGTGGTEQFF
.	15	TRBV24-1	TRBD1	TRBJ2-1	TGTGCCACCAGTTCCCGGGACAGGGGTTACAATGAGCAGTTCTTC	CATSSRDRGYNEQFF
.	17	TRBV7-6	TRBD1	TRBJ1-3	TGTGCCAGCAGCCCGCGGACAGGGGTTGGGTCTGGAAACACCATATATTTT	CASSPRTGVGSGNTIYF
.	13	TRBV11-1	TRBD1	TRBJ1-1	TGTGCCAGCAGGCGGACAGGGAACACTGAAGCTTTCTTT	CASRRTGNTEAFF
once	14	TRBV28	TRBD1	TRBJ1-1	TGTGCCAGCAGATTGGGACAGACGAACACTGAAGCTTTCTTT	CASRLGQTNTEAFF
.	12	TRBV7-9	.	TRBJ2-7	TGTGCCAGCAGTCGCACAGGGTACGAGCAGTACTTC	CASSRTGYEQYF
.	21	TRBV28	.	TRBJ2-2	TGTGCCAGCAGTTTATGGACAGGGAGCGGCGGGATCTATAAGAACACCGGGGAGCTGTTTTTT	CASSLWTGSGGIYKNTGELFF
.	18	TRBV6-1	TRBD2	TRBJ2-1	TGTGCCAGCAGTGAATACCCCTTAGGTAGCGGGAGAGACAATGAGCAGTTCTTC	CASSEYPLGSGRDNEQFF
.	15	TRBV25-1	TRBD1	TRBJ2-7	TGTGCCAGCAGTGAAACCGGGACAGGAAAATACGAGCAGTACTTC	CASSETGTGKYEQYF
.	21	TRBV7-8	TRBD1	TRBJ2-1	TGTGCCAGCAGCTTGCCCACCTGGGACAGCCTACCAGAACCCAACTACAATGAGCAGTTCTTC	CASSLPTWDSLPEPNYNEQFF
.	16	TRBV27	TRBD1	TRBJ1-2	TGTGCCAGCAGTTTAAGGGGGACAGGTAACAACTATGGCTACACCTTC	CASSLRGTGNNYGYTF
.	14	TRBV27	.	TRBJ2-5	TGTGCCAGCAGTCGGAAATGGGCCGGAGAGACCCAGTACTTC	CASSRKWAGETQYF
.	14	TRBV19	TRBD2	TRBJ2-3	TGTGCCAGTAGTAGGGCTAGCGGGGGAGATACGCAGTATTTT	CASSRASGGDTQYF
.	14	TRBV28	TRBD1	TRBJ1-6	TGTGCCAGCAGGGGACAGGGTATCAATTCACCCCTCCACTTT	CASRGQGINSPLHF
.	15	TRBV19	TRBD1	TRBJ1-2	TGTGCCAGTAGGAACCGGGACAGGGGGCGAGACGGCTACACCTTC	CASRNRDRGRDGYTF
.	11	TRBV2	.	TRBJ2-1	TGTGCCAGCACCTTAAAAGTAGAGCAGTTCTTC	CASTLKVEQFF
once	14	TRBV4-1	.	TRBJ2-7	TGCGCCAGCAGCCAGGACAGACGGTCCGACGAGCAGTACTTC	CASSQDRRSDEQYF
.	15	TRBV5-6	TRBD1	TRBJ1-5	TGTGCCAGCAGCTTCTTCCCAGGGGGAAATCAGCCCCAGCATTTT	CASSFFPGGNQPQHF
.	15	TRBV6-5	.	TRBJ2-3	TGTGCCAGCAGTTACTGGCGGCCCGAAGGTGATACGCAGTATTTT	CASSYWRPEGDTQYF
.	14	TRBV5-1	.	TRBJ1-1	TGCGCCAGCAGCTTGGCGGGTGGATACACTGAAGCTTTCTTT	CASSLAGGYTEAFF
.	15	TRBV5-1	.	TRBJ1-2	TGCGCCAGCAGCATAGGACAGCACTCTAACTATGGCTACACCTTC	CASSIGQHSNYGYTF
.	15	TRBV5-1	.	TRBJ2-2	TGCGCCAGCAGCTTGGGGGGGCTGATAGCCGGGGAGCTGTTTTTT	CASSLGGLIAGELFF
once	14	TRBV7-8	TRBD1	TRBJ1-5	TGTGCCAGCAGCTTGGACAGGGGATTCAGTACCCAGCATTTT	CASSLDRGFSTQHF
once	16	TRBV5-4	.	TRBJ2-5	TGTGCCAGCAGCTTGGGGTACCGGGGCCCCCAAGAGACCCAGTACTTC	CASSLGYRGPQETQYF
.	14	TRBV6-2/TRBV6-3	TRBD2	TRBJ2-1	TGTGCCAGCAGTTACGGACTAGCGGTAAATGAGCAGTTCTTC	CASSYGLAVNEQFF
many	18	TRBV15	TRBD1	TRBJ1-3	TGTGCCACCAGCAGAGAATATAGACAGGGGGTTTCTGGAAACACCATATATTTT	CATSREYRQGVSGNTIYF
.	18	TRBV7-2	.	TRBJ1-4	TGTGCCAGCAGCTTAGCTCCGGCAGGGTCTTTATCTAATGAAAAACTGTTTTTT	CASSLAPAGSLSNEKLFF
once	16	TRBV7-9	TRBD1	TRBJ2-7	TGTGCCAGCAGCTCGACTACAGGGGGTCATTCCTACGAGCAGTACTTC	CASSSTTGGHSYEQYF
.	12	TRBV27	.	TRBJ1-1	TGTGCCAGCAGTTTTGGGAACACTGAAGCTTTCTTT	CASSFGNTEAFF
.	17	TRBV5-4	.	TRBJ2-1	TGTGCCAGCAGCTTGGATGGGGGAACCTCCTCCTACAATGAGCAGTTCTTC	CASSLDGGTSSYNEQFF
.	10	TRBV20-1	.	TRBJ2-5	TGCAGTGCTAGTTCCGGGACCCAGTACTTC	CSASSGTQYF
once	16	TRBV5-1	TRBD2	TRBJ2-7	TGCGCCAGCAGCAAGGGGACTAGCGGGATGATTTACGAGCAGTACTTC	CASSKGTSGMIYEQYF
.	13	TRBV28	TRBD2	TRBJ2-7	TGTGCCAGCAGACCGGGACTAGCGTACGAGCAGTACTTC	CASRPGLAYEQYF
.	14	TRBV6-5	.	TRBJ2-2	TGTGCCAGCAACGGCTTGACTTACACCGGGGAGCTGTTTTTT	CASNGLTYTGELFF
.	14	TRBV4-1	.	TRBJ2-5	TGCGCCAGCAGCCCCCAAGGAGCGCCAGAGACCCAGTACTTC	CASSPQGAPETQYF
.	15	TRBV7-2	.	TRBJ2-7	TGTGCCAGCAGCGAAAGGTCCTCAATGCGCTACGAGCAGTACTTC	CASSERSSMRYEQYF
once	13	TRBV6-5	.	TRBJ1-5	TGTGCTTCGCGACTGGGGATAGATCAGCTCCAGCATTTT	CASRLGIDQLQHF
.	16	TRBV24-1	TRBD1	TRBJ1-5	TGTGCCACCAGTGACTCCGGGACAGGGAGGAATCAGCCCCAGCATTTT	CATSDSGTGRNQPQHF
.	13	TRBV27	.	TRBJ2-7	TGTGCCAGCAGTGTGGGACAAACCTACGAGCAGTACTTC	CASSVGQTYEQYF
once	14	TRBV27	.	TRBJ2-7	TGTGCCAGCAGTTTATTGGTTGGGTACTACGAGCAGTACTTC	CASSLLVGYYEQYF
.	13	TRBV29-1	.	TRBJ1-1	TGCAGCGTTGAAGAACAGCCGAACACTGAAGCTTTCTTT	CSVEEQPNTEAFF
.	20	TRBV4-1	TRBD2	TRBJ2-3	TGCGCCAGCAGCCAAGGGACGGTGGCTCTAGCGGGAAGCCACACAGATACGCAGTATTTT	CASSQGTVALAGSHTDTQYF
.	13	TRBV19	.	TRBJ1-1	TGTGCCAGTAGCCCGGACCGGGACACTGAAGCTTTCTTT	CASSPDRDTEAFF
.	14	TRBV2	.	TRBJ1-1	TGTGCCAGCACGATGGAGGGGAGGGGGACTGAAGCTTTCTTT	CASTMEGRGTEAFF
.	14	TRBV29-1	TRBD1	TRBJ2-1	TGCAGCGTTGAAGATCAGGGGGCGCGATATGAGCAGTTCTTC	CSVEDQGARYEQFF
.	15	TRBV5-6	.	TRBJ1-5	TGTGCCAGCAGCTTGGGAGCTAATAGCAATCAGCCCCAGCATTTT	CASSLGANSNQPQHF
.	13	TRBV5-1	TRBD1	TRBJ2-7	TGCGCCAGCAGATGGACAGGGGCGGGGGAGCAGTACTTC	CASRWTGAGEQYF
.	14	TRBV24-1	TRBD1	TRBJ1-1	TGTGCCACCATGGGCAGGGGGGGGAACACTGAAGCTTTCTTT	CATMGRGGNTEAFF